What follows are 28 T cell receptor beta chains derived from one specimen sequenced in a study of T cells after yellow fever vaccination. TCRdb re-called the 5' RACE reads with MiXCR, one entry per CDR3 protein. The sample carries 250,000 to 350,000 distinct CDR3 sequences, around 6.8% recorded once. The sequencing here drew on PBMCs, taken roughly 46 days after the first yellow fever vaccination. The source of these receptors is a man aged 18 to 30 who received the YFV17D yellow fever vaccine.

Ten or more counts support this clonotype. J is TRBJ1-1 and V is TRBV19; no reliable D call. Trimming stripped 4 bases from V and 9 bases from J, with 0 bases between. This CDR3 has 8 amino acids. Per germline, CDR1 LNHDA and CDR2 SQIVND (reference sequence). The DNA for the CDR3 is TGTGCCAGTAGTAAAGCTTTCTTT. This codes for CASSKAFF.

There are many counts of this clonotype. The gene calls are TRBV12-3 or TRBV12-4 and TRBJ2-6; D gene unclear. There are 13 residues in the CDR3. Trimming removed 8 bases at V and 2 bases at J, with 7 bases between. CDR3 in amino acids: CASRSTGANVLTF. The CDR3 DNA reads as TGTGCCAGCCGTTCTACTGGGGCCAACGTCCTGACTTTC.

This clonotype occurred a few times. The chain joins TRBV28 to TRBJ1-3, with a tentative D call TRBD1 (6 bases). CDR1 is MDHEN, CDR2 SYDVKM, per germline. This CDR3 has 14 residues. V lost 6 bases and J 0 bases, leaving 9 bases between the germline ends. Here the CDR3 DNA reads TGTGCCAGCAGGGACAGTTCCTCTGGAAACACCATATATTTT. It specifies CASRDSSSGNTIYF.

The chain has TRBV29-1 and TRBJ1-6; 9 bases align to TRBD1. Trimming removed 7 bases from V and 7 bases from J; junction bases left unmatched: 8. Germline V lookup: CDR1 SQVTM, CDR2 ANQGSEA. The length of the CDR3 is 14 residues. The CDR3 DNA is TGCAGCGCGAAGACCGGGACAGGGAATTCACCCCTCCACTTT. Protein: CSAKTGTGNSPLHF.

The chain combines TRBV5-1 with TRBJ2-1, with 8 bases aligning to TRBD1. CDR3 size: 16 residues. The germline gives CDR1 SGHRS, CDR2 YFSETQ. V gave up 4 bases and J gave up 2 bases; unmatched junction bases: 8. CDR3 bases: TGCGCCAGCAGCCTCCCTCAGGGGGCAACCTACAATGAGCAGTTCTTC. Encoded protein: CASSLPQGATYNEQFF.

This clonotype was picked up many times. The chain couples TRBV23-1 to TRBJ2-7, with D uncertain. TRBV23-1 is an ORF; its function is uncertain. With 6 bases removed from V and 6 bases from J, the gap between germline ends came to 18 bases. This CDR3 is 14 amino acids long. CDR3 in amino acids: CASRLRASPCEQYF. DNA of the CDR3: TGCGCCAGCAGACTCCGGGCCTCTCCCTGCGAGCAGTACTTC.

The rearrangement joins TRBV15 to TRBJ1-5; unclear D gene. The CDR3 contains 13 residues. V shed 0 bases and J shed 6 bases, with 6 bases lying between them. Per germline, CDR1 LNHNV and CDR2 YYDKDF (reference sequence). CDR3 sequence (DNA): TGTGCCACCAGCAGAGAGAAGCCTCAGCCCCAGCATTTT. It codes for CATSREKPQPQHF.

The V gene is TRBV7-9, the J gene TRBJ2-7; D is uncertain. V lost 5 bases, J lost 7 bases, and 12 bases lay in between. The germline V gene has CDR1 SEHNR and CDR2 FQNEAQ (reference sequence). This CDR3 comprises 12 residues. CDR3 residues: CASSRVLGEQYV. In nucleotides, the CDR3 is TGTGCCAGCAGCCGCGTGTTGGGGGAGCAGTACGTC.

The rearrangement uses TRBV7-3 and TRBJ1-1; D unclear. This CDR3 is built from 14 residues. Trimming stripped 0 bases from V and 4 bases from J, with 9 bases between. Germline V CDR1 and CDR2: SGHTA, FQGTGA. CDR3 amino acids: CASSLTGRRTEAFF. CDR3 sequence (DNA): TGTGCCAGCAGCTTAACAGGCAGACGCACTGAAGCTTTCTTT.

This clonotype has just a few counts. The J gene is TRBJ2-5, the V gene TRBV6-5; TRBD1 matches 8 bases. CDR1 is MNHEY, CDR2 SVGAGI, per germline. The CDR3 is 14 residues long. J gave up 4 bases and V 9 bases, and 10 bases lay outside the gene matches. The CDR3 loop is CASKQGVFGETQYF. CDR3 DNA sequence: TGTGCCAGTAAACAGGGGGTGTTTGGAGAGACCCAGTACTTC.

In its sample, this clonotype was seen many times. The CDR3 bases are TGCAGTGCTAGGGGAGGAGAAAAACTGTTTTTT. As protein: CSARGGEKLFF. The V gene is TRBV20-1, the J gene TRBJ1-4; D uncertain. There are 11 residues in the CDR3. Trimming shortened V by 3 bases and J by 8 bases, and 7 bases separated the two germline ends. Germline CDR1 reads DFQATT; CDR2 reads SNEGSKA (reference sequence).

The chain couples TRBV7-9 to TRBJ2-7; D tentatively fits TRBD1 or TRBD2 (5 bases each). Germline-derived CDR1 and CDR2 are SEHNR and FQNEAQ (reference sequence). Deletions cut 0 bases from V and 5 bases from J, with 8 bases between. This CDR3 has 13 residues. The CDR3 DNA sequence: TGTGCCAGCAGCTTAGCGACAGCGGACGAGCAGTACTTC. Protein sequence: CASSLATADEQYF. Filled out from reference TRBV7-9 and TRBJ2-7, the complete variable domain reads DTGVSQNPRHKITKRGQNVTFRCDPISEHNRLYWYRQTLGQGPEFLTYFQNEAQLEKSRLLSDRFSAERPKGSFSTLEIQRTEQGDSAMYLCASSLATADEQYFGPGTRLTVT.

The CDR3 DNA sequence: TGTGCCAGCAGTTACTCTTCAGGGAGCAATGAGCAGTTCTTC. Protein sequence: CASSYSSGSNEQFF. The chain has TRBV6-5 and TRBJ2-1; D tentatively fits TRBD1 or TRBD2 (5 bases each). The CDR3 spans 14 residues. Germline lookup yields CDR1 MNHEY and CDR2 SVGAGI. The V gene lost 0 bases and the J gene lost 6 bases, with 9 bases spanning the gap.

For this clonotype: This may stem from a read error, because a much larger clone lies one nucleotide away. The J gene is TRBJ2-1, the V gene TRBV5-1; unclear D gene. This CDR3 contains 12 residues. CDR1 is SGHRS and CDR2 is YFSETQ in the germline V gene. The CDR3 loop reads CVSSLEGNEQFF. The CDR3 DNA sequence: TGCGTCAGCAGCTTGGAAGGGAATGAGCAGTTCTTC. Looking up the rest from reference TRBV5-1 and TRBJ2-1 gives the full variable domain: KAGVTQTPRYLIKTRGQQVTLSCSPISGHRSVSWYQQTPGQGLQFLFEYFSETQRNKGNFPGRFSGRQFSNSRSEMNVSTLELGDSALYLCVSSLEGNEQFFGPGTRLTVL.

This clonotype was observed at least ten times. The chain joins TRBV18 to TRBJ1-1; D is unresolved. The CDR3 is made up of 13 amino acids. Germline V CDR1 and CDR2: KGHSH, LQKENI. Trimming removed 3 bases from V and 4 bases from J, with 9 bases in between. CDR3 coding DNA: TGTGCCAGCTCACCGCTGGTGGCCACTGAAGCTTTCTTT. It is translated as CASSPLVATEAFF.

The rearrangement uses TRBV5-1 and TRBJ1-1; D is possibly TRBD1 (5 bases). Per the germline V gene, CDR1 is SGHRS and CDR2 is YFSETQ. The V gene lost 0 bases and the J gene lost 7 bases, with 13 bases spanning the gap. This CDR3 has 14 residues. The CDR3: CASSLGVRGDEAFF. The CDR3 DNA is TGCGCCAGCAGCTTGGGGGTGCGGGGGGATGAAGCTTTCTTT.

V usage is TRBV5-1 and J usage is TRBJ2-5, with a weak D call TRBD1 (5 bases). The CDR3 consists of 13 residues. The germline V gene encodes CDR1 SGHRS and CDR2 YFSETQ. The V and J ends lost 4 bases and 1 base respectively, with 8 bases between them. CDR3 bases: TGCGCCAGCAGCACCAGGGTCCAAGAGACCCAGTACTTC. Its translation is CASSTRVQETQYF.

This clonotype was observed a handful of times. The DNA of the CDR3 is TGCGCCAGCAGCCAACCACAGGGGAGGAACACTGAAGCTTTCTTT. It yields the protein CASSQPQGRNTEAFF. V gene TRBV4-1 combines with J gene TRBJ1-1; 7 positions match TRBD1. With 2 bases clipped from V and 1 base from J, the junction kept 4 bases outside the gene matches. The CDR3 is 15 amino acids. Germline assignment: CDR1 MGHRA and CDR2 YSYEKL.

The rearrangement links TRBV4-3 to TRBJ2-7; the D gene is possibly TRBD2 (6 bases). This CDR3 has 14 amino acids. With 4 bases removed from V and 7 bases from J, the gap between germline ends came to 17 bases. CDR1 and CDR2 (germline): LGHNA, YSLEER. DNA for the CDR3: TGCGCCAGCAGCCCGCGGGTCGGGGGATATGAGCAGTACGTC. Amino acid sequence: CASSPRVGGYEQYV.

This clonotype has only a few counts. V is TRBV6-1 and J is TRBJ2-5, with TRBD2 matching over 8 bases. Trimming at V came to 4 bases and at J to 5 bases, leaving 9 bases not matched to a gene. Germline V gives CDR1 MNHNS, CDR2 SASEGT. This CDR3 comprises 15 residues. CDR3 in DNA: TGTGCCAGCAGTGTCTCAGCGGGGGTGAGTGAGACCCAGTACTTC. Protein sequence: CASSVSAGVSETQYF.

This clonotype turned up a few times. The J gene is TRBJ1-6, the V gene TRBV7-6; TRBD1 matches at 10 bases. This CDR3 is built from 15 residues. Germline V lookup: CDR1 SGHVS, CDR2 FNYEAQ. Trimming cost V 5 bases and J 10 bases; bases outside gene matches: 8. The CDR3 DNA is TGTGCCAGCAGCGCCCGGGGACAGGGGAGGTCACCCCTCCACTTT. It codes for CASSARGQGRSPLHF.

The chain employs TRBV7-2 and TRBJ1-2; tentatively, D is TRBD1 (5 bases). CDR1 SGHTA and CDR2 FQGNSA come from the germline V gene. The CDR3 loop spans 15 amino acids. Trimming shortened V by 5 bases and J by 4 bases, and 17 bases separated the two germline ends. CDR3 in DNA: TGTGCCAGCAGCACAATTGGACAACCCTCCTATGGCTACACCTTC. It encodes CASSTIGQPSYGYTF.

This clonotype has ten or more counts. One end of the junction varies from germline; a read error may be responsible. This chain uses TRBV30 with TRBJ2-5; 8 bases map to TRBD1. This CDR3 is built from 12 residues. Germline CDR1 GTSNPN, CDR2 SVGIG (reference sequence). CDR3 sequence reads: CAWSSTRNRGDF. The CDR3 nucleotides are TGTGCCTGGAGTTCAACTCGGAACAGGGGGGACTTC.

A few counts support this clonotype. This chain links TRBV29-1 with TRBJ1-6; possible D gene TRBD1, 5 bases. The CDR3 is 15 amino acids. Germline V gene sequence: CDR1 SQVTM, CDR2 ANQGSEA. The V end lost 1 base, the J end lost 6 bases, and 13 bases lay between the germline ends. The CDR3 is CSVEVRGVSNSPLHF. The CDR3 coding sequence is TGCAGCGTTGAAGTGAGAGGGGTGAGTAATTCACCCCTCCACTTT.

This clonotype was detected a few times. This chain joins TRBV5-1 and TRBJ2-5; TRBD1 matches at 8 bases. The junction had 7 bases not matched to a gene; V was cut back by 7 bases and J by 5 bases. Per the germline V gene, CDR1 is SGHRS and CDR2 is YFSETQ. The CDR3 consists of 13 residues. CDR3 sequence (DNA): TGCGCCAGCGATCAGGGGGCCCGGGAGACCCAGTACTTC. It encodes CASDQGARETQYF.

This clonotype has at least ten counts. The chain carries TRBV5-6 and TRBJ1-2, with D unresolved. The CDR3 runs 13 residues. Germline assignment: CDR1 SGHDT and CDR2 YYEEEE. V was cut by 2 bases and J by 1 base, with 6 bases left in between. CDR3 coding DNA: TGTGCCAGCAGCTTCGGGAGTAACTATGGCTACACCTTC. Amino acid sequence: CASSFGSNYGYTF.

This clonotype was seen many times. This rearrangement joins TRBV6-1 to TRBJ2-3; possible D gene TRBD2, 5 bases. Trimming removed 7 bases from V and 5 bases from J, with 13 bases in between. The CDR3 extends over 13 amino acids. Germline V lookup: CDR1 MNHNS, CDR2 SASEGT. CDR3 sequence: CASTGGSLDTQYF. CDR3 sequence (DNA): TGTGCCAGCACCGGAGGTTCATTAGATACGCAGTATTTT.

The chain is built from TRBV6-2 or TRBV6-3 and TRBJ2-7, with D perhaps matching TRBD1 (5 bases). V lost 10 bases and J 12 bases, leaving 16 bases between the germline ends. Per germline, CDR1 MNHEY and CDR2 SVGEGT. The CDR3 extends over 10 amino acids. CDR3 DNA: TGTGCCACCAGGACGGACACCGCGTACTTC. This sequence encodes CATRTDTAYF.